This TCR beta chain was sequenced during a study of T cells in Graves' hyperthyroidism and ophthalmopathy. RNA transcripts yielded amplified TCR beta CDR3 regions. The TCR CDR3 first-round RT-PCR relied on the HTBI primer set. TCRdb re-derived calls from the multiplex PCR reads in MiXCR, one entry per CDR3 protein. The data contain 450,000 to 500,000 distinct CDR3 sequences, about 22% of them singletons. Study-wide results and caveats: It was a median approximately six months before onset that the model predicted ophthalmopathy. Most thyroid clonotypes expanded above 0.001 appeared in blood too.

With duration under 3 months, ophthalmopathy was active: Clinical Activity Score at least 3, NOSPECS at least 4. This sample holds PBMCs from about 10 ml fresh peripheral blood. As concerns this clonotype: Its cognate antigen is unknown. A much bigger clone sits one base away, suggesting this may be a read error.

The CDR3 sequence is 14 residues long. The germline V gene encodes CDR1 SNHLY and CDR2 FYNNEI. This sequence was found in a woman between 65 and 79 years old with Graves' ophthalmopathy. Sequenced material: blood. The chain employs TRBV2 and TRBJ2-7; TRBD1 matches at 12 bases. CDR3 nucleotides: TGTGCCAGCAGGACCGGGACAGGGGGCTACGAGCGGTACTTC. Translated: CASRTGTGGYERYF.